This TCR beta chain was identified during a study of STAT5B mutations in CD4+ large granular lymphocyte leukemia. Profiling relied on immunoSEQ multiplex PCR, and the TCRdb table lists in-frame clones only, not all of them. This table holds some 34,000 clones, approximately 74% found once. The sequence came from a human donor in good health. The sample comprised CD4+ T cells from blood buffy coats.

For the CDR3, the DNA is TGTGCCAGCAGTCGGGGGTGGACAGATACGCAGTATTTT. Protein: CASSRGWTDTQYF. The V gene is TRBV27, the J gene TRBJ2-3; weak D call: TRBD2 (6 bases). Germline loops: CDR1 MNHEY, CDR2 SMNVEV (reference sequence). V was shortened by 5 bases and J by 3 bases, with 9 bases between the two germline ends. There are 13 residues in the CDR3.